Listed below are T cell receptor beta chains from one sample, sequenced in a study of T cell responses to AZD1222 COVID-19 vaccine. The protocol was immunoSEQ multiplex PCR, while the TCRdb copy is restricted to in-frame clones and leaves out a portion. The table shows about 84,000 clones, with approximately 90% occurring only once. The sequencing used peripheral blood, collected on day 0 of AZD1222 vaccination. The receptors were gathered from an adult in good health. CDR3s include the opening cysteine and the closing phenylalanine or tryptophan. Each record gives: J gene, clone size, D gene, V gene, CDR3 DNA, CDR3 protein. The D gene is left open where the match is weak. Clone size is not always given. Where it is, it says once, few, many or a class for expanded clones.

j_gene: TRBJ1-6
abundance: -
d_gene: TRBD1
v_gene: TRBV10-3
CDR3nt: TGTGCCATCAGCCAGGCAGCAGGGGGAGAATCACCCCTCCACTTT
CDR3aa: CAISQAAGGESPLHF

j_gene: TRBJ2-1
abundance: -
d_gene: TRBD2
v_gene: TRBV27
CDR3nt: TGTGCCAGCAGATCCGGGACTAGCGGTTATTACAATGAGCAGTTCTTC
CDR3aa: CASRSGTSGYYNEQFF

j_gene: TRBJ1-1
abundance: -
d_gene: -
v_gene: TRBV6-5
CDR3nt: TGTGCCAGCAGTTCACAGAGAATGAACACTGAAGCTTTCTTT
CDR3aa: CASSSQRMNTEAFF

j_gene: TRBJ1-2
abundance: -
d_gene: -
v_gene: TRBV15
CDR3nt: TGTGCCACCAGCAGAGATCCAGGTCAAAACTATGGCTACACCTTC
CDR3aa: CATSRDPGQNYGYTF

j_gene: TRBJ2-2
abundance: -
d_gene: -
v_gene: TRBV7-2
CDR3nt: TGTGCCAGCAGGCTCGCCGGACCCGGGGGCACCGGGGAGCTGTTTTTT
CDR3aa: CASRLAGPGGTGELFF

j_gene: TRBJ2-7
abundance: -
d_gene: -
v_gene: TRBV27
CDR3nt: TGTGCCAGCCGTACGGGCGGATACTACGAGCAGTACTTC
CDR3aa: CASRTGGYYEQYF

j_gene: TRBJ1-5
abundance: once
d_gene: -
v_gene: TRBV19
CDR3nt: TGTGCCAGTAGTATAGGTTCCAGGATCAATCAGCCCCAGCATTTT
CDR3aa: CASSIGSRINQPQHF

j_gene: TRBJ1-5
abundance: -
d_gene: -
v_gene: TRBV19
CDR3nt: TGTGCCAGTAACGGCGGTACCAATCAGCCCCAGCATTTT
CDR3aa: CASNGGTNQPQHF

j_gene: TRBJ2-3
abundance: -
d_gene: TRBD1
v_gene: TRBV4-3
CDR3nt: TGCGCCAGCAGCCAAGAGTGGCAGGGGGCAGATACGCAGTATTTT
CDR3aa: CASSQEWQGADTQYF

j_gene: TRBJ2-2
abundance: -
d_gene: -
v_gene: TRBV21-1
CDR3nt: TGTGCCAGCAGCAAAGTCAAACTAGCGGGAGGGCCGGGCACCGGGGAGCTGTTTTTT
CDR3aa: CASSKVKLAGGPGTGELFF

j_gene: TRBJ2-7
abundance: few
d_gene: -
v_gene: TRBV19
CDR3nt: TGTGCCAGTAGTCCTTACTCAACGAGCTCCTACGAGCAGTACTTC
CDR3aa: CASSPYSTSSYEQYF

j_gene: TRBJ2-7
abundance: -
d_gene: TRBD2
v_gene: TRBV10-1
CDR3nt: TGCGCCAGCAGTGAGTCCAAAGGTAGCGGGAGACCCTACGAGCAGTACTTC
CDR3aa: CASSESKGSGRPYEQYF

j_gene: TRBJ1-2
abundance: -
d_gene: -
v_gene: TRBV10-1
CDR3nt: TGCGCCAGCCGCCCGGACACCATCACTAACTATGGCTACACCTTC
CDR3aa: CASRPDTITNYGYTF

j_gene: TRBJ2-1
abundance: once
d_gene: -
v_gene: TRBV9
CDR3nt: TGTGCCAGCAGCGTAGCCCGGACCCGAGGTAATGAGCAGTTCTTC
CDR3aa: CASSVARTRGNEQFF

j_gene: TRBJ1-4
abundance: once
d_gene: TRBD1
v_gene: TRBV29-1
CDR3nt: TGCAGCGCCTTGGGAGACAGGGGCCCAACTAATGAAAAACTGTTTTTT
CDR3aa: CSALGDRGPTNEKLFF

j_gene: TRBJ2-2
abundance: -
d_gene: TRBD2
v_gene: TRBV6-5
CDR3nt: TGTGCCAGCACCAAAGGGACTAGCGGCACCGGGGAGCTGTTTTTT
CDR3aa: CASTKGTSGTGELFF

j_gene: TRBJ1-1
abundance: -
d_gene: -
v_gene: TRBV25-1
CDR3nt: TGTGCCAGCAGGACAGGACGGAACACTGAAGCTTTCTTT
CDR3aa: CASRTGRNTEAFF

j_gene: TRBJ1-4
abundance: -
d_gene: -
v_gene: TRBV5-1
CDR3nt: TGCGCCAGCAGCTCGGGTCGATCTGCAACTAATGAAAAACTGTTTTTT
CDR3aa: CASSSGRSATNEKLFF

j_gene: TRBJ2-7
abundance: once
d_gene: -
v_gene: TRBV6-5
CDR3nt: TGTGCCAGCAGTTACGTCAGGGGCTACGAGCAGTACTTC
CDR3aa: CASSYVRGYEQYF

j_gene: TRBJ1-2
abundance: -
d_gene: TRBD1
v_gene: TRBV3-1/TRBV3-2
CDR3nt: TGTGCCAGCAGCCAAGATCCCAGGACAGGGGCCAGCTACACCTTC
CDR3aa: CASSQDPRTGASYTF

j_gene: TRBJ1-2
abundance: few
d_gene: TRBD1
v_gene: TRBV6-6
CDR3nt: TGTGCCAGCACCCTAACAAACCAGGGGGGCTATGGCTACACCTTC
CDR3aa: CASTLTNQGGYGYTF

j_gene: TRBJ2-7
abundance: -
d_gene: -
v_gene: TRBV5-1
CDR3nt: TGCGCCAGCAGCTTGGAAGCATACGAGCAGTACTTC
CDR3aa: CASSLEAYEQYF

j_gene: TRBJ1-1
abundance: -
d_gene: TRBD1
v_gene: TRBV13
CDR3nt: TGTGCCAGCAGCTGGGACAGGTTAATGAACACTGAAGCTTTCTTT
CDR3aa: CASSWDRLMNTEAFF

j_gene: TRBJ1-1
abundance: -
d_gene: -
v_gene: TRBV6-5
CDR3nt: TGTGCCAGCAGTTACGGGGACGTTACTGAAGCTTTCTTT
CDR3aa: CASSYGDVTEAFF

j_gene: TRBJ2-1
abundance: -
d_gene: -
v_gene: TRBV7-3
CDR3nt: TGTGCCAGCAGCGCGGACGGAAGCTCCTACAATGAGCAGTTCTTC
CDR3aa: CASSADGSSYNEQFF

j_gene: TRBJ1-2
abundance: -
d_gene: -
v_gene: TRBV6-5
CDR3nt: TGTGCCAGCAGTTACGCCGGTTGGGGGGACGGTGGCTACACCTTC
CDR3aa: CASSYAGWGDGGYTF